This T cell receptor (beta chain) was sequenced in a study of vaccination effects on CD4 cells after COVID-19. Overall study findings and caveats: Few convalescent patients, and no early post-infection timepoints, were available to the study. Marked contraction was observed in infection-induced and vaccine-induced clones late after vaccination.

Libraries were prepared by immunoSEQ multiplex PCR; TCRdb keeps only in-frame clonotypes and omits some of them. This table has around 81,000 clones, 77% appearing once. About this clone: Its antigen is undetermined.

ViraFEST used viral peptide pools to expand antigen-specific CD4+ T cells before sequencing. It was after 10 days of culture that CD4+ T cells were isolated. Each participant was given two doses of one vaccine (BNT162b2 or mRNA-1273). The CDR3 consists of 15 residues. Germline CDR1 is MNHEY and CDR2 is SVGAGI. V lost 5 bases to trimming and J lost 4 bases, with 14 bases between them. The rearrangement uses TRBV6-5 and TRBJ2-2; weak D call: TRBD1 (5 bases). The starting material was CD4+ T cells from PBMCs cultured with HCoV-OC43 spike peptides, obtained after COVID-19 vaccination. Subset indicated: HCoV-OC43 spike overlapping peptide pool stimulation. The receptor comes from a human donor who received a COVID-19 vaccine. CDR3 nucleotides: TGTGCCAGCAGTCGGCCCAGGGCCGGCACCGGGGAGCTGTTTTTT. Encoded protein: CASSRPRAGTGELFF.